A single sample is the source of the 30 T cell receptor beta chains below, sequenced in a study of shared clonotypes between healthy human individuals. TCRdb keeps only in-frame clones here, not all; method: immunoSEQ multiplex PCR. The sample comprises some 490,000 clones, about 72% of which are singletons, and 12% rests with the top ten. Sequencing input: PBMCs. These receptors came from a woman aged 35 to 49 in good health. Some clones in this sample may be carry-over from other donors' samples.

The CDR3 protein is CASSPGLGSIEQYF. CDR3 in DNA: TGTGCCAGCAGCCCGGGACTAGGATCGATCGAGCAGTACTTC. J is TRBJ2-7 and V is TRBV11-3; 8 bases align to TRBD2. V trimming: 5 bases; J trimming: 6 bases; junction bases outside the gene matches: 9. CDR1 and CDR2 (germline): SGHNT, YENEEA. This CDR3 region has 14 residues.

A single count supports this clone. The chain employs TRBV9 and TRBJ2-1; D is uncertain. Trimming left V 3 bases short and J 0 bases short, with 10 bases between. The CDR3 spans 15 residues. The germline CDR1 and CDR2 sequences are SGDLS and YYNGEE. CDR3 sequence (DNA): TGTGCCAGCAGCGAAGCGTTTGGCTCCTACAATGAGCAGTTCTTC. Translation: CASSEAFGSYNEQFF.

The genes are TRBV19 and TRBJ1-5; D is possibly TRBD1 (5 bases). Trimming removed 3 bases at V and 5 bases at J, with 14 bases between. This CDR3 has 15 residues. Per the germline V gene, CDR1 is LNHDA and CDR2 is SQIVND (reference sequence). CDR3 DNA sequence: TGTGCCAGTAGTATTTCCGCGTCAGGGCATCAGCCCCAGCATTTT. Translating it yields CASSISASGHQPQHF. The variable domain in full, completed from reference TRBV19 and TRBJ1-5, reads DGGITQSPKYLFRKEGQNVTLSCEQNLNHDAMYWYRQDPGQGLRLIYYSQIVNDFQKGDIAEGYSVSREKKESFPLTVTSAQKNPTAFYLCASSISASGHQPQHFGDGTRLSIL.

The chain is built from TRBV4-1 and TRBJ2-5; 15 positions match TRBD2. Germline V gene lookup returns CDR1 MGHRA and CDR2 YSYEKL. The CDR3 totals 15 residues. Trimming took 5 bases from V and 4 from J; bases not matched to a gene: 2. The CDR3 loop reads CASSKGLAGGETQYF. In nucleotides, the CDR3 is TGCGCCAGCAGCAAGGGACTAGCGGGAGGAGAGACCCAGTACTTC.

This clone has just one count. The genes are TRBV7-3 and TRBJ2-2, with D possibly being TRBD1 or TRBD2 (5 bases each). The CDR3 is 16 amino acids. Germline lookup yields CDR1 SGHTA and CDR2 FQGTGA. V lost 3 bases, J lost 0 bases, and 11 bases lay in between. CDR3 in amino acids: CASSFTGAANTGELFF. DNA for the CDR3: TGTGCCAGCAGCTTTACCGGGGCGGCGAACACCGGGGAGCTGTTTTTT.

The J gene is TRBJ2-7, the V gene TRBV27; D might be TRBD1 (6 bases). From germline, CDR1 is MNHEY and CDR2 SMNVEV (reference sequence). Trimming left V 0 bases short and J 4 bases short, with 19 bases between. The CDR3 length is 17 residues. The CDR3 sequence: CASSLSPYPGTPYEQYF. As DNA, the CDR3 is TGTGCCAGCAGTTTATCCCCATACCCCGGGACACCGTACGAGCAGTACTTC.

This chain links TRBV5-4 with TRBJ2-5, with 8 bases lining up with TRBD1. V trimming: 4 bases; J trimming: 2 bases; junction bases outside the gene matches: 4. This CDR3 contains 14 residues. Per germline, CDR1 SGHNT and CDR2 YYREEE (reference sequence). The CDR3 spells CASSLGQGQETQYF. The CDR3 nucleotides are TGTGCCAGCAGCCTCGGACAGGGACAAGAGACCCAGTACTTC.

This clone has a handful of counts. The CDR3 reads CASRRTGGAKNIQYF. The CDR3 DNA reads as TGCGCCAGCCGACGGACAGGGGGAGCCAAAAACATTCAGTACTTC. V gene TRBV10-2 combines with J gene TRBJ2-4, with 10 bases that match TRBD1. The V segment lost 8 bases and the J segment 0 bases; nucleotides outside the gene matches: 4. The CDR3 spans 15 residues. CDR1 is WSHSY and CDR2 is SAAADI in the germline V gene.

The chain combines TRBV4-1 with TRBJ2-6; D remains unclear. The CDR3 loop spans 17 amino acids. Germline V CDR1 and CDR2: MGHRA, YSYEKL. Trimming left V 5 bases short and J 5 bases short, with 19 bases between. For the CDR3, the DNA is TGCGCCAGCAGCACATGGGAACCACAAAGTCGGGCCAACGTCCTGACTTTC. Protein product: CASSTWEPQSRANVLTF.

This clone was counted a single time. The J gene is TRBJ2-1, the V gene TRBV19; the D call may be TRBD1 or TRBD2 (5 bases each). The germline V gene has CDR1 LNHDA and CDR2 SQIVND (reference sequence). V was cut by 3 bases and J by 8 bases, with 11 bases left in between. The CDR3 contains 13 residues. The CDR3: CASSMFGTYEQFF. CDR3 nucleotide sequence: TGTGCCAGTAGTATGTTTGGGACCTATGAGCAGTTCTTC. Filled out from reference TRBV19 and TRBJ2-1, the complete variable domain reads DGGITQSPKYLFRKEGQNVTLSCEQNLNHDAMYWYRQDPGQGLRLIYYSQIVNDFQKGDIAEGYSVSREKKESFPLTVTSAQKNPTAFYLCASSMFGTYEQFFGPGTRLTVL.

The CDR3 loop is CASSAGTGLTYEQYF. CDR3 DNA: TGTGCCAGCAGCGCTGGGACAGGACTCACCTACGAGCAGTACTTC. The chain is built from TRBV5-6 and TRBJ2-7, with TRBD1 matching 8 bases. Germline assignment: CDR1 SGHDT and CDR2 YYEEEE. The V gene end was trimmed by 4 bases and the J gene end by 2 bases; junction bases not matched to a gene: 8. The CDR3 consists of 15 residues.

V gene TRBV18 combines with J gene TRBJ1-2; D is perhaps TRBD1 (5 bases). Per the germline V gene, CDR1 is KGHSH and CDR2 is LQKENI. V was pared by 3 bases and J by 1 base, with 9 bases between. The CDR3 runs 14 residues. This CDR3 is CASSPRESNYGYTF. As DNA, the CDR3 is TGTGCCAGCTCACCCAGGGAAAGTAACTATGGCTACACCTTC.

This rearrangement joins TRBV28 to TRBJ2-7; 12 bases match TRBD2. V gave up 4 bases and J gave up 0 bases; unmatched junction bases: 4. Germline V gene sequence: CDR1 MDHEN, CDR2 SYDVKM. CDR3 length: 16 amino acids. The CDR3 sequence: CASSSRTSGNSYEQYF. Written as DNA, the CDR3 is TGTGCCAGCAGTTCCCGGACTAGCGGGAACTCCTACGAGCAGTACTTC.

CDR3 DNA: TGTGCCAGCACAACAGAGGGCACTGAAGCTTTCTTT. Translation: CASTTEGTEAFF. The chain employs TRBV2 and TRBJ1-1, with D hard to call. Germline-derived CDR1 and CDR2 are SNHLY and FYNNEI. Trimming left V 7 bases short and J 4 bases short, with 10 bases between. The CDR3 contains 12 residues.

CDR3 in DNA: TGCGCCAGCAGCTTGCCCACAGGGGGCGGTGGCTACACCTTC. Amino acids: CASSLPTGGGGYTF. V and J are TRBV5-1 and TRBJ1-2; 9 nucleotides align to TRBD1. Germline CDR1 SGHRS, CDR2 YFSETQ. The V gene end was trimmed by 1 base and the J gene end by 7 bases; junction bases not matched to a gene: 5. The CDR3 is made up of 14 amino acids.

Notes on this clone: At the DNA level, this CDR3 is encoded by other sequences in the same sample as well. The chain has TRBV10-3 and TRBJ1-2; D is uncertain. V dropped 3 bases and J dropped 7 bases, with 12 bases sitting between them. Per the germline V gene, CDR1 is ENHRY and CDR2 is SYGVKD. The CDR3 contains 13 residues. CDR3 sequence reads: CAISESGLGGYTF. In nucleotides, the CDR3 is TGTGCCATCAGTGAATCTGGGTTGGGTGGCTACACCTTC.

The rearrangement links TRBV4-2 to TRBJ1-2, with a weak D call TRBD1 (5 bases). CDR3 length equals 15 residues. Trimming removed 4 bases from V and 2 bases from J, with 14 bases in between. Germline V gene sequence: CDR1 LGHNA, CDR2 YNFKEQ. The CDR3 DNA reads as TGTGCCAGCAGCCCAGCGGGAGGGACGAACTATGGCTACACCTTC. Protein sequence: CASSPAGGTNYGYTF.

V is TRBV28 and J is TRBJ2-1; 10 bases agree with TRBD2. The germline V gene encodes CDR1 MDHEN and CDR2 SYDVKM. V shed 6 bases, J shed 4 bases, and the junction held 6 bases outside the gene matches. This CDR3 comprises 15 residues. The CDR3 DNA reads TGTGCCAGCAGCCCGTCGACTAGCGGGTACAATGAGCAGTTCTTC. Its protein is CASSPSTSGYNEQFF.

This clone was detected once. This chain links TRBV7-3 with TRBJ1-3; 8 bases match TRBD1. V lost 2 bases to trimming and J lost 0 bases; unmatched junction nucleotides: 3. The CDR3 has 16 residues. In germline, CDR1 is SGHTA, CDR2 FQGTGA. The DNA of the CDR3 is TGTGCCAGCAGCTTAGCAGGGGGCTTCTCTGGAAACACCATATATTTT. Residues: CASSLAGGFSGNTIYF.

Only one count was recorded for this clone. This chain joins TRBV19 and TRBJ2-5; 8 bases are a match to TRBD1. The CDR3 sequence is 13 residues long. Germline V gene sequence: CDR1 LNHDA, CDR2 SQIVND (reference sequence). V was clipped by 5 bases and J by 5 bases; unmatched bases: 4. CDR3 nucleotides: TGTGCCAGTAGTGTGGACAGGGAGGAGACCCAGTACTTC. This codes for CASSVDREETQYF. The whole variable domain, filled in from reference TRBV19 and TRBJ2-5, reads DGGITQSPKYLFRKEGQNVTLSCEQNLNHDAMYWYRQDPGQGLRLIYYSQIVNDFQKGDIAEGYSVSREKKESFPLTVTSAQKNPTAFYLCASSVDREETQYFGPGTRLLVL.

This chain links TRBV29-1 with TRBJ2-1, with 7 bases lining up with TRBD1. The V segment lost 4 bases and the J segment 6 bases; nucleotides outside the gene matches: 12. The CDR3 extends over 15 amino acids. Germline V gives CDR1 SQVTM, CDR2 ANQGSEA. The CDR3 protein is CSVGVTGTPSNEQFF. As DNA, the CDR3 is TGCAGCGTTGGGGTGACAGGGACACCCAGCAATGAGCAGTTCTTC.

This clone was detected only a few times. V gene TRBV7-8 combines with J gene TRBJ2-1, with D unresolved. The V end was cut by 4 bases, the J end by 4 bases, with 8 bases between. The CDR3 contains 13 residues. CDR1 and CDR2 from the germline V gene are SGHVS and FQNEAQ. CDR3 loop: CASSSDQYNEQFF. CDR3 in DNA: TGTGCCAGCAGCTCAGACCAATACAATGAGCAGTTCTTC.

Only a few counts were recorded for this clone. The chain recombines TRBV7-6 with TRBJ1-1; D unclear. Germline values: CDR1 SGHVS, CDR2 FNYEAQ. V was shortened by 5 bases and J by 0 bases, with 7 bases between the two germline ends. The CDR3 consists of 13 residues. The CDR3 here is CASSRTMNTEAFF. The CDR3 DNA sequence: TGTGCCAGCAGCCGCACCATGAACACTGAAGCTTTCTTT.

This chain connects TRBV30 to TRBJ2-1; no definite D call. V gave up 7 bases and J gave up 0 bases, with 13 bases separating them. Germline V CDR1 and CDR2: GTSNPN, SVGIG (reference sequence). The CDR3 is 14 residues long. The CDR3 bases are TGTGCCTCGGAACGGGTGAGCTCCTACAATGAGCAGTTCTTC. Translated: CASERVSSYNEQFF. The whole variable domain, remainder taken from reference TRBV30 and TRBJ2-1, is SQTIHQWPATLVQPVGSPLSLECTVEGTSNPNLYWYRQAAGRGLQLLFYSVGIGQISSEVPQNLSASRPQDRQFILSSKKLLLSDSGFYLCASERVSSYNEQFFGPGTRLTVL.

V and J are TRBV6-5 and TRBJ2-1, with a weak D call TRBD2 (5 bases). The CDR3 is 16 residues long. Germline CDR1 reads MNHEY; CDR2 reads SVGAGI. Deletions cut 2 bases from V and 6 bases from J, with 17 bases between. For the CDR3, the DNA is TGTGCCAGCAGTTACAATTTTATACTAGAATCCAATGAGCAGTTCTTC. Protein sequence: CASSYNFILESNEQFF.

About this clone: A much larger clone sits a single nucleotide away, making a read error possible. In the same sample, other DNA sequences code for this CDR3. J is TRBJ1-5 and V is TRBV2, with unresolved D. The germline V gene encodes CDR1 SNHLY and CDR2 FYNNEI. The V end lost 2 bases, the J end lost 12 bases, and 8 bases lay between the germline ends. The CDR3 contains 11 residues. This CDR3 is CASSERDFQHF. The CDR3 bases are TGTGCCAGCAGTGAAAGAGATTTCCAGCATTTT.

A single count supports this clone. The genes are TRBV4-3 and TRBJ2-1; a possible D gene is TRBD2 (5 bases). This CDR3 spans 15 amino acids. The germline V and J ends were trimmed by 4 bases and 8 bases, with 18 bases remaining between them. Germline V CDR1 and CDR2: LGHNA, YSLEER. CDR3 DNA sequence: TGCGCCAGCAGCCCTTCTTTAGGAGGTGCGGATGAGCAGTTCTTC. Encoded protein: CASSPSLGGADEQFF.

This chain connects TRBV5-1 to TRBJ1-5; D might be TRBD1 (6 bases). This CDR3 comprises 14 residues. Germline values: CDR1 SGHRS, CDR2 YFSETQ. The V end was cut by 6 bases, the J end by 7 bases, with 17 bases between. The CDR3 coding sequence is TGCGCCAGCACACAGGAGGGGGGAGGACAGCCCCAGCATTTT. Protein product: CASTQEGGGQPQHF. The full variable domain, rest sourced from reference TRBV5-1 and TRBJ1-5, is KAGVTQTPRYLIKTRGQQVTLSCSPISGHRSVSWYQQTPGQGLQFLFEYFSETQRNKGNFPGRFSGRQFSNSRSEMNVSTLELGDSALYLCASTQEGGGQPQHFGDGTRLSIL.

This clone appeared once. This chain links TRBV28 with TRBJ1-2, with 10 nucleotides matching TRBD1. There are 15 residues in the CDR3. Germline CDR1 reads MDHEN; CDR2 reads SYDVKM. With V trimmed by 6 bases and J by 2 bases, 6 bases remained unmatched. The chain's CDR3 is CASRGPGQGNYGYTF. CDR3 coding DNA: TGTGCCAGCAGGGGACCGGGACAGGGGAACTATGGCTACACCTTC.

This clone was picked up a small number of times. The CDR3 reads CASSLRRGLGYGYTF. CDR3 bases: TGTGCCAGCAGCCTCCGGCGGGGTCTCGGCTATGGCTACACCTTC. The V call is TRBV7-2, the J call TRBJ1-2, with no clear D. V was shortened by 5 bases and J by 4 bases, with 17 bases between the two germline ends. The CDR3 extends over 15 amino acids. Germline V CDR1 and CDR2: SGHTA, FQGNSA.